This TCR beta chain was captured in a study of blood T cell repertoires in COVID-19 (dated by TCRdb to between 2020 and 2021). The study in broad terms: Collaborator samples came from the United States, Italy and Spain and covered acute and convalescent phases of COVID-19. The prospective study material was composed of cDNA or gDNA derived from T cells, B-cell-depleted T cells, or PBMCs. Deeply sampled blood TCRbeta repertoires from subjects exposed to, actively infected with, or recovered from COVID-19 were included in the dataset. The repertoires were released in a freely available public database meant as a resource for research on the immune response to SARS-CoV-2. The samples were drawn from the first 160 participants of the ongoing ImmuneRACE study and from 1,200 or so subjects provided by 6 global collaborators. Nearly every sample came with metadata listing a de-identified subject ID, COVID-19 status, age in years and sex. Where HLA class I and class II types were available, the types were taken from metadata supplied by the sample provider, not from assay-based typing.

TCRbeta CDR3 regions were amplified from genomic DNA using the immunoSEQ Assay, a bias-controlled multiplex PCR. From the authors' description of their analysis: The number of nucleated cells in each sample was estimated from the amplification of reference gene primers within the assay. To quantify the absolute abundance of each unique TCRbeta CDR3 rearrangement, sequence reads were collapsed and filtered. For each sample, productive Simpson clonality was calculated as the square root of Simpson's diversity index across productive rearrangements. In TCRdb, the immuneACCESS table is reduced to in-frame sequences with V and J assigned. These tables do not hold every clone; where another copy was compared, an unresolved V gene accounts for under half, and the others remain unexplained. V and J calls and clone size are as listed in that table; D and trimming were resolved from the DNA. The sample table lists approximately 120,000 clones, approximately 90% of them with a count of one. 1.1% of the sample comes from the top ten.

The investigation overall reported the following: How much clinical and demographic metadata was included differed by source and by participant, and the metadata was provided uncurated.

Each collaborating institution followed its own protocols to collect whole blood in K2EDTA tubes. For TCRbeta analysis, collaborator samples were shipped as frozen whole blood, as isolated PBMCs, or as DNA extracted from either sample type. CDR1 and CDR2, looked up from the germline V gene, are SGHRS and YFSETQ. From cysteine to phenylalanine, the CDR3 is 16 amino acids long. The only DNA kept is the CDR3, 48 bases in frame from the first base. Compared with germline, V lacks 0 bases and J lacks 4 bases; bases without a gene match: 7. This clone was seen more than once but under ten times. The antigen it recognizes is unknown. Base qualities are missing; no much larger clone stands one base away.

The specimen sequenced was peripheral blood. The rearrangement joined TRBV5-1 to TRBJ2-5; the central 9 bases match TRBD2. The clonotype was recovered from a human donor in a cohort sampled during active COVID-19. The bases read TGCGCCAGCAGCTTGGCTGGGACTAGCAACGGAGAGACCCAGTACTTC. Its coded protein is CASSLAGTSNGETQYF.